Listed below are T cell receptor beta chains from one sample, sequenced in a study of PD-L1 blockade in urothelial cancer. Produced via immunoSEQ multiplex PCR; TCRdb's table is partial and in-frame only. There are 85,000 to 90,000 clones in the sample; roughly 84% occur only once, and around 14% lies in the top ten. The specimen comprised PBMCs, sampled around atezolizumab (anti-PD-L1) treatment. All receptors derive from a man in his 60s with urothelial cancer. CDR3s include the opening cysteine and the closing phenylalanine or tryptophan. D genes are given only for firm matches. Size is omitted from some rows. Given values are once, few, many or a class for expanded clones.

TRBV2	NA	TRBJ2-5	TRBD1	TGTGCCATCACCGCACAGGGGGCACAGACCCAGTACTTC	CAITAQGAQTQYF
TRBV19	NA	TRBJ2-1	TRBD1	TGTGCCAGTAAGTGGGGACAGGCTGACTACAATGAGCAGTTCTTC	CASKWGQADYNEQFF
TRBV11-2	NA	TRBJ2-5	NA	TGTGCCAGCCGCCGGCTACGGCGGGGACGCGAAGAGACCCAGTACTTC	CASRRLRRGREETQYF
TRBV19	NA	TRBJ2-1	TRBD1	TGTGCCAGTACAGGGGGCGCCTCCTACAATGAGCAGTTCTTC	CASTGGASYNEQFF
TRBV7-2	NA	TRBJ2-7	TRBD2	TGTGCCAGCAGCTTGAGACTAGCGGGAGACGGCTACGAGCAGTACTTC	CASSLRLAGDGYEQYF
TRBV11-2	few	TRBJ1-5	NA	TGTGCCAGCAGCCCCATGGGCCTGGCCGATCAGCCCCAGCATTTT	CASSPMGLADQPQHF
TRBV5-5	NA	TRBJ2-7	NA	TGTGCCAGCAGCTTCGGTTACTACGAGCAGTACTTC	CASSFGYYEQYF
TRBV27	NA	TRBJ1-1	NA	TGTGCCAGGACAGGAGCTGAAGCTTTCTTT	CARTGAEAFF
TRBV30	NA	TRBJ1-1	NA	TGTGCCTGGACGAGGGAATGGACTGAAGCTTTCTTT	CAWTREWTEAFF
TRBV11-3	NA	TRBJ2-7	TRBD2	TGTGCCAGCACCCATGGGGGACTAGCGGGGGGGCCGTACGAGCAGTACTTC	CASTHGGLAGGPYEQYF
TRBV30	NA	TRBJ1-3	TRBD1	TGTGCCTGGAAACCCCTTGGGACAGACTCTGGAAACACCATATATTTT	CAWKPLGTDSGNTIYF
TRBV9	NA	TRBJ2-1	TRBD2	TGTGCCAGCAGCGGTCCGGGACTAGCGGGGTCAACCTACAATGAGCAGTTCTTC	CASSGPGLAGSTYNEQFF
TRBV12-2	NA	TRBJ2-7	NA	TGTGCAAGTCGCTTAGTGGTAAGCGGGAGTATCTACGAGCAGTACTTC	CASRLVVSGSIYEQYF
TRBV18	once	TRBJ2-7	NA	TGTGCCAGCTCACCTCGCGGGACCCTCTCCTACGAGCAGTACTTC	CASSPRGTLSYEQYF
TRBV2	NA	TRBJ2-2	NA	TGTGCCAGCAGTTCAACAGGGACCGGGGAGCTGTTTTTT	CASSSTGTGELFF
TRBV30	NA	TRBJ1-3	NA	TGTGCCTGGAGACGGGGGTTCGACTACTCTGGAAACACCATATATTTT	CAWRRGFDYSGNTIYF
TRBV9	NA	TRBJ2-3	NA	TGTGCCAGCAGCGTAGCGGGGGTGACAGATACGCAGTATTTT	CASSVAGVTDTQYF
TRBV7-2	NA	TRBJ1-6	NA	TGTGCCAGCAGCTTATGGGGGGATAATTCACCCCTCCACTTT	CASSLWGDNSPLHF
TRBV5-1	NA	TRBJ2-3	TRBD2	TGCGCCAGCAGCTCACTAGCGGGAGAGGTAGATACGCAGTATTTT	CASSSLAGEVDTQYF
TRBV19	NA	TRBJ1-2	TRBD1	TGTGCCAGTAGTTTCCGTCGGGACAGGGCCTTCTTC	CASSFRRDRAFF
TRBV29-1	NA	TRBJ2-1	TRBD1	TGCAGCGTTTGGGACAGGGGGCAACGCAATGAGCAGTTCTTC	CSVWDRGQRNEQFF
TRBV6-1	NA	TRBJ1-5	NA	TGTGCCAGCAGTAACAGGTATCAGCCCCAGCATTTT	CASSNRYQPQHF
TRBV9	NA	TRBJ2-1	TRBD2	TGTGCCAGCGGGCCGGGACTAGCTTTCCATGAGCAGTTCTTC	CASGPGLAFHEQFF
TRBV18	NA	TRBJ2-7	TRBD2	TGTGCCAGCTCTCCCTTCGGGGGGTCCTACGAGCAGTACTTC	CASSPFGGSYEQYF
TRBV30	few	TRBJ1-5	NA	TGTGCCTGGAGTGTAGTCCCAGGGCAGCCCCAGCATTTT	CAWSVVPGQPQHF
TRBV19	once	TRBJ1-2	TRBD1	TGTGCCAGTAGTCGGGTCCGGGACAGGGAGGTTGGCTACACCTTC	CASSRVRDREVGYTF
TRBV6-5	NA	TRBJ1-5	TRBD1	TGTGCCAGTCGACAGGGGTATAGCAATCAGCCCCAGCATTTT	CASRQGYSNQPQHF
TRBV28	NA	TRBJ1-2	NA	TGTGCCAGCAGTTTATACAGGGTCTATGGCTACACCTTC	CASSLYRVYGYTF
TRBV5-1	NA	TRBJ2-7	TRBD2	TGCGCCAGCACCGGGACTAGCGTGGACGAGCAGTACTTC	CASTGTSVDEQYF
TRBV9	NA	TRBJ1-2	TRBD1	TGTGCCAGCAGCGTTGACTACCGACAGGGGGCTGTGAATGGCTACACCTTC	CASSVDYRQGAVNGYTF
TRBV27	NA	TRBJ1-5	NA	TGTGCCAGCAGTCCCACAGGGATTTCACTTAATCAGCCCCAGCATTTT	CASSPTGISLNQPQHF
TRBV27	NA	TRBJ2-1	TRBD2	TGTGCCAGCAGTTTACGACTAGCGAGGTACAATGAGCAGTTCTTC	CASSLRLARYNEQFF
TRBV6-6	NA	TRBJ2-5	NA	TGTGCCAGCAGTCCAGGGGTTAGGCGAGAGACCCAGTACTTC	CASSPGVRRETQYF
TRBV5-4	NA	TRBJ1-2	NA	TGTGCCAGCAGCTTGGATGGGGCCAACCCAGGGGACCCTAGCTATGGCTACACCTTC	CASSLDGANPGDPSYGYTF
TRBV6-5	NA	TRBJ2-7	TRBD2	TGTGCCAGCAGTTACGGGGGACTAGCGGATTACGAGCAGTACTTC	CASSYGGLADYEQYF
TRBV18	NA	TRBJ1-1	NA	TGTGCCAGCTCACCACAGGACTTGAACACTGAAGCTTTCTTT	CASSPQDLNTEAFF
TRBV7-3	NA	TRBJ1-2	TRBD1	TGTGCCAGCAGCTCCAGTGGGCCGGGACAGGGTCTGTCCAGCTACACCTTC	CASSSSGPGQGLSSYTF
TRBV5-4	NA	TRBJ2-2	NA	TGTGCCAGCAGGGAGGGGGGGCCCGTCACCGGGGAGCTGTTTTTT	CASREGGPVTGELFF
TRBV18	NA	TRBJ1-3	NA	TGTGCCAGCTCTAACTCGGGGGGAAACACCATATATTTT	CASSNSGGNTIYF
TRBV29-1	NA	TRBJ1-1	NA	TGCAGCGTTGAAGGGGGGGGCCGGGACACTGAAGCTTTCTTT	CSVEGGGRDTEAFF
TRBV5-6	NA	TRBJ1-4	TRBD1	TGTGCCAGCAGCGAGCAGGGGGCCCCTAATGAAAAACTGTTTTTT	CASSEQGAPNEKLFF
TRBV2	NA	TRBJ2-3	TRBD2	TGTGCCAGCAGTGAGGGCGGGGGGTGGACAGATACGCAGTATTTT	CASSEGGGWTDTQYF
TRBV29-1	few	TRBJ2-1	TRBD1	TGCAGCGTTGATTTTCCACAGGGGGCAGGCGAGCAGTTCTTC	CSVDFPQGAGEQFF
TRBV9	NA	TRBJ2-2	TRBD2	TGTGCCAGCAGCGTAGGACTAGCGGGAGGGCCCGTGGCCGGGGAGCTGTTTTTT	CASSVGLAGGPVAGELFF
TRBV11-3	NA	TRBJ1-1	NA	TGTGCCAGCAGTCACGATCCAGGAAGGAACACTGAAGCTTTCTTT	CASSHDPGRNTEAFF
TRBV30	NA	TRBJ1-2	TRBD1	TGTGCCTGGAGTCCGGGACAGGGAAATAGCTACACCTTC	CAWSPGQGNSYTF
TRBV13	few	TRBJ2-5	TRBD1	TGTGCCAGCAGCCGTATTCGACAGGGAAATTTTCAAGAGACCCAGTACTTC	CASSRIRQGNFQETQYF
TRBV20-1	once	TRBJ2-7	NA	TGCAGTGCGGAAGAGGTCTCCGAGCAGTACTTC	CSAEEVSEQYF
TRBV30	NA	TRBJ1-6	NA	TGTGCCTCGACGCAAGTGGGACTCTCCTATAATTCACCCCTCCACTTT	CASTQVGLSYNSPLHF
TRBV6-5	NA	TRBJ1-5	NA	TGTGCCAGCAGCCTAGGACAGAATAGCAATCAGCCCCAGCATTTT	CASSLGQNSNQPQHF
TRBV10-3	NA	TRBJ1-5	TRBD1	TGTGCCATCAATTCGACAGGGAGAAGGAGCAATCAGCCCCAGCATTTT	CAINSTGRRSNQPQHF
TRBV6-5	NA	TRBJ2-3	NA	TGTGCCAGCCGCCCCTTCGACGGGGGGCAAGATACGCAGTATTTT	CASRPFDGGQDTQYF
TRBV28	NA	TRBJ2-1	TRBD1	TGTGCCAGCAGTAGACAGGGATTCTCCTACAATGAGCAGTTCTTC	CASSRQGFSYNEQFF
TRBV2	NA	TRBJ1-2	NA	NA	CASSTSGLTSNYGYTF
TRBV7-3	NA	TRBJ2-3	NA	TGTGCCAGCAGCTTAAGCGCGAACCGCTTTAGCACAGATACGCAGTATTTT	CASSLSANRFSTDTQYF
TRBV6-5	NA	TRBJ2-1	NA	TGTGCCAGCAGTTCATTACTAGTGTACAATGAGCAGTTCTTC	CASSSLLVYNEQFF
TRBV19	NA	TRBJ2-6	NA	TGTGCCAGTCTCTCTGGGGCCAACGTCCTGACTTTC	CASLSGANVLTF
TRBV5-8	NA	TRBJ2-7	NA	TGTGCCAGCAGTTACAGGGCCGGGGTCGGCGAGCAGTACTTC	CASSYRAGVGEQYF
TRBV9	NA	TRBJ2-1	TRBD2	TGTGCCAGCAGCGTACTAGCGGGGGGTCTGCGCTACAATGAGCAGTTCTTC	CASSVLAGGLRYNEQFF